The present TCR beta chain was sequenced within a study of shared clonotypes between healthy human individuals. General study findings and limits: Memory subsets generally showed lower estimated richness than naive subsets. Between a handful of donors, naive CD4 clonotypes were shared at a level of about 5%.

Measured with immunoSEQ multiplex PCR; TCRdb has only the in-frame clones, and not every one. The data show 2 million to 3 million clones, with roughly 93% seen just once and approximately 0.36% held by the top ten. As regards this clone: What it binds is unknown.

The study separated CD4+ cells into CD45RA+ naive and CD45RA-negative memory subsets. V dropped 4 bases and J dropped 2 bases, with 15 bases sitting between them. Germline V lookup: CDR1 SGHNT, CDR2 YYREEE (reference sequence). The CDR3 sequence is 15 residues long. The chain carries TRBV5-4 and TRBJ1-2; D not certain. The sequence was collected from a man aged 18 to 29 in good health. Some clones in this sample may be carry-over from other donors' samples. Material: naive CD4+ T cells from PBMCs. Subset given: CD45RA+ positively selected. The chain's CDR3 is CASSRAELGNYGYTF. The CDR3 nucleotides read TGTGCCAGCAGCCGGGCGGAGTTAGGGAACTATGGCTACACCTTC. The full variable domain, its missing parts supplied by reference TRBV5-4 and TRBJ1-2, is ETGVTQSPTHLIKTRGQQVTLRCSSQSGHNTVSWYQQALGQGPQFIFQYYREEENGRGNFPPRFSGLQFPNYSSELNVNALELDDSALYLCASSRAELGNYGYTFGSGTRLTVV.